The rows below give T cell receptor beta chains drawn from one sample of a study of regulatory T cells in long-lasting Graves disease. TCRdb re-analysed the multiplex PCR reads in MiXCR, keeping a single row per CDR3 protein. The repertoire includes approximately 540,000 distinct CDR3 sequences, 12% of them detected once, and around 9.3% sits in the top ten. The data also belong to a second study, concerning T cells in Graves' hyperthyroidism and ophthalmopathy.

The source was peripheral blood mononuclear cells (PBMCs), collected at new diagnosis, from a patient treated with antithyroid drugs. The receptors were sampled from a woman under 40 with Graves disease. Each CDR3 is given without its conserved first and last residue. The order of the fields is V gene, clone size, CDR3 protein. Some rows mark clone size as missing; the rest say once, few, many or name a class of expanded clone.

>TRBV20-1|many
SASKTGTGSYEQY
>TRBV6-1|few
ASSESVRSIDEQY
>TRBV7-9|many
ASSLGVLTEAF
>TRBV7-2|.
ASSPRWGNTGELF
>TRBV2|many
ASSEPWGLAGFTDTQY
>TRBV30|few
AWSAQGYQPQH
>TRBV15|few
ATSRGWTSGDSDTQY
>TRBV15|many
ATSRDIGAETQY
>TRBV19|.
ASSIAPLAAPQETQY
>TRBV30|many
AWSGGQGAYT
>TRBV7-3|few
ASGTLVKTQY
>TRBV20-1|.
SAPLAGGPLAQY
>TRBV4-1|.
ASSQGGGGLRYNEQF
>TRBV4-3|.
ASSQEIYRSGTDTQY
>TRBV6-2/TRBV6-3|few
ASSYGTLGDQPQH
>TRBV5-1|many
ASSVTPVGTEAF
>TRBV12-3/TRBV12-4|many
ASSPQEGVNTDTQY
>TRBV6-2/TRBV6-3|few
ASSYGQFEAF
>TRBV7-3|.
ASSLMASGWGGDTQY
>TRBV9|many
ASSLGQGGYGYT
>TRBV14|many
ASSQDIGASTQY
>TRBV6-2/TRBV6-3|.
ASSYNRGGNTEAF
>TRBV5-5|many
ASSSGPGGHQPQH
>TRBV7-8|many
ASSSGDTPNPYEQY
>TRBV29-1|few
SVERGSDYGYT
>TRBV12-3/TRBV12-4|many
ASSLLQAHYGYT
>TRBV5-1|.
ASSPRDRPRSVEQY